This TCR beta chain was sequenced for a study of human T cells and chemical hapten exposure. Findings and limits, study-wide: Expanded TCRs were compared with controls, and the expanded TCRs formed significantly more large CDR3 similarity clusters. No alteration of TCRs above 1 in 1000 frequency was seen with DPC sensitization.

Regarding this clonotype: Its antigen is not identified.

The sample's time point: patch test 2, 6 weeks after DPC sensitization. The treatment here: therapeutic diphenylcyclopropenone sensitization with weekly scalp DPC. Whole blood that had not been fractionated was the source of extracted total RNA. TCRdb independently ran MiXCR on the RACE reads; one entry per CDR3 protein. The repertoire holds approximately 110,000 distinct CDR3 sequences, 9.2% seen once, with approximately 3% in the top ten. The CDR3 runs to 16 residues. After removal of 3 bases from V and 4 bases from J, the junction contained 7 bases not matched to a gene. Germline loops: CDR1 LGHDT, CDR2 YNNKEL (reference sequence).

The rearrangement uses TRBV3-1 and TRBJ2-5; 11 nucleotides agree with TRBD2. The receptor was derived from a woman aged 40-49 years with alopecia areata. Some clones in this sample may be carry-over from other donors' samples. Sample: whole blood, taken in connection with sensitization to the hapten diphenylcyclopropenone (DPC). In DNA, the CDR3 is TGTGCCAGCAGCCATTTTACTAGCGGGGGACTAGAGACCCAGTACTTC. Protein product: CASSHFTSGGLETQYF.